This entry is about one T cell receptor (beta chain). Its target is unknown. The CDR3 is 11 residues long. The V and J ends lost 8 bases and 13 bases respectively, with 15 bases between them. This sample stems from a study of CD8 T cells in Susac syndrome. Study outcomes and limitations: Susac syndrome CD8+ repertoires were clonally expanded, most strongly in CD8+ TEMRA cells. The authors found under 20 Susac-specific public clones in total CD8+ repertoires and roughly five in CD8+ TEMRA repertoires.

A quantity of about 0.45 to 1 ug RNA underwent reverse transcription using random hexamers. Amplification of TCR beta CDR3 was carried out by immunoSEQ multiplex PCR, which covered 54 Vbeta and 13 Jbeta segments. From the immunoSEQ multiplex PCR reads, TCRdb called clonotypes with MiXCR, one entry per CDR3 protein. The sample consists of roughly 100,000 distinct CDR3 sequences, approximately 93% of them appearing once. The specimen sequenced was CD8+ T cells from PBMCs. This receptor was obtained from a human donor with Susac syndrome. The rearrangement links TRBV12-3 or TRBV12-4 to TRBJ2-1, with no clear D. The CDR3 DNA reads as TGTGCCAGCCGTAACTCGGCAGATCAGTTCTTC. Its translation: CASRNSADQFF.